The sequence of this TCR beta chain was determined in a study of T cells in Graves' hyperthyroidism and ophthalmopathy. Regarding the study as a whole: Most thyroid clonotypes with frequency above 0.001 were detected in blood.

This CDR3 is built from 13 residues. Germline CDR1 DFQATT, CDR2 SNEGSKA (reference sequence). Germline trimming cut 5 bases from V and 7 bases from J; bases unmatched to any gene: 6. In the case of this clonotype: Its antigen is undetermined.

Researchers took RNA transcripts and amplified the TCR beta CDR3 regions from them. TCR CDR3 underwent first-round RT-PCR with the HTBI primer set. From the multiplex PCR reads, TCRdb called clonotypes with MiXCR, one entry per CDR3 protein. The sample lists 750,000 to 900,000 distinct CDR3 sequences; more than 30% were seen once. Patients with uncontrolled infections, other autoimmune diseases, pregnancy or lactation were excluded. Each diagnosis was grounded in clinical symptoms, serum thyroxine and TRAb, thyroid ultrasound, and orbital computed tomography. Fresh peripheral blood, 9.5 to 10 ml of it, supplied the PBMCs.

Sequenced material: blood. The chain combines TRBV20-1 with TRBJ1-2; 11 positions agree with TRBD1. This clonotype was sampled from a man younger than 35 with Graves' hyperthyroidism. The CDR3 nucleotides read TGCAGTGCTCCGGGACAGGGGGATTTTGGCTACACCTTC. Translation: CSAPGQGDFGYTF.